Presented here are 21 T cell receptor beta chains from one specimen sequenced in a study of cytomegalovirus exposure and HLA in healthy donors. Both 60 Vbeta primers and 13 Jbeta primers went into the PCR. Clones were read by immunoSEQ multiplex PCR, and TCRdb kept only the in-frame ones, dropping some. This sample has under 250,000 clones; about 78% occur once, and the top ten carry less than 3.5%. Sequencing was performed on PBMCs. Receptors originate from a woman aged 30 to 39 in good health and CMV-seronegative.

The chain combines TRBV19 with TRBJ1-5; 8 positions match TRBD1. The V segment lost 5 bases and the J segment 7 bases; nucleotides outside the gene matches: 13. Per germline, CDR1 LNHDA and CDR2 SQIVND (reference sequence). CDR3 size: 16 residues. The CDR3 loop is CASSGRGDRGQQPQHF. CDR3 nucleotides: TGTGCCAGTAGTGGAAGGGGAGACAGGGGTCAACAGCCCCAGCATTTT.

The chain links TRBV11-3 to TRBJ2-7, with 7 bases identical to TRBD2. Germline V gene data show CDR1 as SGHNT and CDR2 as YENEEA. V lost 1 base to trimming and J lost 6 bases; unmatched junction nucleotides: 9. The CDR3 length is 15 residues. The CDR3 coding sequence is TGTGCCAGCAGCTTAGGTAGCGGGCCTTTGCGCGAGCAGTACTTC. It codes for CASSLGSGPLREQYF. Based on the CDR3 plus reference TRBV11-3 and TRBJ2-7, the full variable domain is EAGVVQSPRYKIIEKKQPVAFWCNPISGHNTLYWYLQNLGQGPELLIRYENEEAVDDSQLPKDRFSAERLKGVDSTLKIQPAELGDSAVYLCASSLGSGPLREQYFGPGTRLTVT.

V and J are TRBV25-1 and TRBJ1-4; D is possibly TRBD1 (5 bases). This CDR3 contains 15 residues. Germline V lookup: CDR1 MGHDK, CDR2 SYGVNS. Trimming left V 4 bases short and J 5 bases short, with 14 bases between. CDR3 sequence (DNA): TGTGCCAGCAGTGCCATGGCAGGGAAGAATGAAAAACTGTTTTTT. Amino acid sequence: CASSAMAGKNEKLFF.

The rearrangement links TRBV29-1 to TRBJ2-3; 14 nucleotides line up with TRBD2. CDR3 length: 14 amino acids. V was clipped by 7 bases and J by 8 bases; unmatched bases: 8. Germline assignment: CDR1 SQVTM and CDR2 ANQGSEA. The CDR3 nucleotides are TGCAGCGCCGGACTAGCGGGGGGTTCGAGTACGCAGTATTTT. This encodes CSAGLAGGSSTQYF.

The chain is built from TRBV11-2 and TRBJ1-5, with D uncertain. The CDR3 is 15 amino acids. V dropped 1 base and J dropped 0 bases, with 7 bases sitting between them. The germline CDR1 and CDR2 sequences are SGHAT and FQNNGV. The CDR3 sequence is CASSLAGNSNQPQHF. The DNA for the CDR3 is TGTGCCAGCAGCTTAGCCGGGAATAGCAATCAGCCCCAGCATTTT.

The chain combines TRBV27 with TRBJ1-1; TRBD1 might be the D (6 bases). Trimming pared 8 bases from V and 8 bases from J, leaving 18 bases between. The CDR3 spans 13 residues. CDR1 MNHEY and CDR2 SMNVEV come from the germline V gene (reference sequence). The CDR3 loop is CASSILGDREAFF. The CDR3 DNA sequence: TGTGCCAGCTCTATTCTCGGAGACAGGGAAGCTTTCTTT.

The rearrangement joins TRBV5-1 to TRBJ2-3, with no clear D. V shed 0 bases and J shed 0 bases, with 11 bases lying between them. Germline CDR1 reads SGHRS; CDR2 reads YFSETQ. CDR3 length: 16 residues. The CDR3 nucleotides are TGCGCCAGCAGCTTGGTCCCGACACCTAGCACAGATACGCAGTATTTT. Protein: CASSLVPTPSTDTQYF. Together with reference TRBV5-1 and TRBJ2-3, the CDR3 gives the full variable domain: KAGVTQTPRYLIKTRGQQVTLSCSPISGHRSVSWYQQTPGQGLQFLFEYFSETQRNKGNFPGRFSGRQFSNSRSEMNVSTLELGDSALYLCASSLVPTPSTDTQYFGPGTRLTVL.

This clone came up once. This rearrangement joins TRBV5-5 to TRBJ2-2, with D possibly being TRBD2 (6 bases). The germline V and J ends were trimmed by 2 bases and 2 bases, with 7 bases remaining between them. From germline, CDR1 is SGHKS and CDR2 YYEKEE (reference sequence). This CDR3 comprises 14 residues. The CDR3 bases are TGTGCCAGCAGCTTTAGCGGAAACACCGGGGAGCTGTTTTTT. It specifies CASSFSGNTGELFF.

This chain uses TRBV6-6 with TRBJ2-6; perhaps TRBD2 as D (5 bases). The CDR3 is 16 residues long. The germline V gene encodes CDR1 MNHNY and CDR2 SVGAGI (reference sequence). V lost 6 bases, J lost 0 bases, and 12 bases lay in between. The CDR3 reads CASRFPSLSGANVLTF. In DNA form, the CDR3 reads TGTGCCAGCAGATTTCCTAGCCTCTCTGGGGCCAACGTCCTGACTTTC.

The chain recombines TRBV28 with TRBJ2-5, with TRBD2 matching over 7 bases. Germline CDR1 MDHEN, CDR2 SYDVKM. Trimming cost V 4 bases and J 5 bases; bases outside gene matches: 7. This CDR3 spans 14 amino acids. The CDR3, as DNA: TGTGCCAGCAGTTCAGGACTAGTTAGGGAGACCCAGTACTTC. Protein sequence: CASSSGLVRETQYF.

The rearrangement uses TRBV15 and TRBJ1-1; D is ambiguous. Trimming took off 0 bases at V and 5 bases at J, with 7 bases between the two ends. The CDR3 is 13 residues long. From germline, CDR1 is LNHNV and CDR2 YYDKDF (reference sequence). As DNA, the CDR3 is TGTGCCACCAGCAGAGATGTCGAGACTGAAGCTTTCTTT. Its translation: CATSRDVETEAFF.

This clone was detected a few times. V gene TRBV18 combines with J gene TRBJ1-1; unclear D gene. The germline V gene encodes CDR1 KGHSH and CDR2 LQKENI. The germline V and J ends were trimmed by 0 bases and 6 bases, with 8 bases remaining between them. The CDR3 has 13 amino acids. The CDR3 region is CASSPPQRAEAFF. The CDR3 DNA reads as TGTGCCAGCTCACCACCCCAGAGGGCTGAAGCTTTCTTT.

The rearrangement links TRBV18 to TRBJ2-7, with 7 bases fitting TRBD1. The germline V gene encodes CDR1 KGHSH and CDR2 LQKENI. Trimming at V came to 4 bases and at J to 4 bases, leaving 13 bases not matched to a gene. This CDR3 contains 16 residues. The CDR3 region has the DNA TGTGCCAGCTCACTCGGCCGGGACAGTCTACAATACGAGCAGTACTTC. Its protein is CASSLGRDSLQYEQYF.

CDR3 amino acids: CASSETGRGTEAFF. The CDR3 DNA is TGTGCCAGCAGTGAAACAGGCAGGGGCACTGAAGCTTTCTTT. The rearrangement joins TRBV6-5 to TRBJ1-1, with D possibly matching TRBD1 (6 bases). Germline values: CDR1 MNHEY, CDR2 SVGAGI. Trimming took off 5 bases at V and 4 bases at J, with 14 bases between the two ends. The CDR3 spans 14 residues.

CDR3: CASSLAGYTGELFF. Here the CDR3 DNA reads TGTGCCAGCTCTCTAGCGGGATACACCGGGGAGCTGTTTTTT. V usage is TRBV25-1 and J usage is TRBJ2-2; 9 positions match TRBD2. J gave up 3 bases and V 8 bases, and 4 bases lay outside the gene matches. In germline, CDR1 is MGHDK, CDR2 SYGVNS. This CDR3 spans 14 amino acids.

With respect to this clone: The junction and the germline gene differ at one end; a read error may be behind it. The CDR3 DNA sequence: TGTTCCAGCAGCTTTGGGACTAGCGGGAGTGGTGCAGATACGCAGTATTTT. Translated: CSSSFGTSGSGADTQYF. The gene calls are TRBV7-9 and TRBJ2-3, with 14 bases matching TRBD2. The germline V gene has CDR1 SEHNR and CDR2 FQNEAQ (reference sequence). This CDR3 has 17 residues.

The chain uses TRBV5-6 and TRBJ2-7; maybe TRBD1 (8 bases). CDR3 length: 15 residues. V was clipped by 0 bases and J by 6 bases, with 16 bases between them. Germline V gives CDR1 SGHDT, CDR2 YYEEEE. CDR3 amino acids: CASSLAYRGGPEQYF. CDR3 coding DNA: TGTGCCAGCAGCTTGGCCTACAGGGGGGGGCCCGAGCAGTACTTC.

This chain connects TRBV6-5 to TRBJ2-5; 8 nucleotides line up with TRBD1. The J call is uncertain, as TRBJ2-7 better fits the DNA end. The CDR3 has 13 amino acids. Germline loops: CDR1 MNHEY, CDR2 SVGAGI. CDR3 sequence (DNA): TGTGCCAGCAGTTACACAGGGGGCTACGAGCAGTACTTC. Amino acid sequence: CASSYTGGYEQYF.

Regarding this clone: At one end the junction does not follow the germline gene, possibly because of a read error. The genes are TRBV7-9 and TRBJ2-4; the match to TRBD2 covers 9 bases. The CDR3 runs to 16 residues. Germline assignment: CDR1 SEHNR and CDR2 FQNEAQ (reference sequence). This CDR3 is CASGLAWTSDKNIQYF. The CDR3 nucleotides read TGTGCCAGCGGCTTAGCGTGGACTAGCGACAAAAACATTCAGTACTTC.

This clone appeared a few times. The chain links TRBV18 to TRBJ1-5; D gene ambiguous. The CDR3 spans 13 residues. Germline V gives CDR1 KGHSH, CDR2 LQKENI. The V and J ends lost 1 base and 4 bases respectively, with 5 bases between them. The CDR3 nucleotides read TGTGCCAGCTCACCACTCCGGAATCAGCCCCAGCATTTT. Amino acids: CASSPLRNQPQHF.

CDR3: CASSQDSVEQFF. CDR3 coding DNA: TGTGCCAGCAGCCAAGATTCGGTTGAGCAGTTCTTC. V gene TRBV14 combines with J gene TRBJ2-1, with D uncertain. The CDR3 is made up of 12 amino acids. The germline CDR1 and CDR2 sequences are SGHDN and FVKESK. With 0 bases removed from V and 9 bases from J, the gap between germline ends came to 6 bases.